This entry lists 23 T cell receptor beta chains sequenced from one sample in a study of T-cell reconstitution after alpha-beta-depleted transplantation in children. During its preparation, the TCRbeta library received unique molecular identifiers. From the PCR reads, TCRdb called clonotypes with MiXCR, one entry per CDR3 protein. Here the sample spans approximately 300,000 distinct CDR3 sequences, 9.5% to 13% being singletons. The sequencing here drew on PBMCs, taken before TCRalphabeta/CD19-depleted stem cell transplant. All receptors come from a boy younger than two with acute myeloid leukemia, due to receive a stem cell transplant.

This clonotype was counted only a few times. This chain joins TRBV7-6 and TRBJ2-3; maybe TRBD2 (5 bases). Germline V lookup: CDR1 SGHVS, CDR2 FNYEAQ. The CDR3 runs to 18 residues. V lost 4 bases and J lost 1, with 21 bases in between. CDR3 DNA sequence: TGTGCCAGCAGCTACCCCGGACTTCGAGCGGATGGCACAGATACGCAGTATTTT. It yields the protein CASSYPGLRADGTDTQYF. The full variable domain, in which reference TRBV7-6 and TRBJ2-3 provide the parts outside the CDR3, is GAGVSQSPRYKVTKRGQDVALRCDPISGHVSLYWYRQALGQGPEFLTYFNYEAQQDKSGLPNDRFSAERPEGSISTLTIQRTEQRDSAMYRCASSYPGLRADGTDTQYFGPGTRLTVL.

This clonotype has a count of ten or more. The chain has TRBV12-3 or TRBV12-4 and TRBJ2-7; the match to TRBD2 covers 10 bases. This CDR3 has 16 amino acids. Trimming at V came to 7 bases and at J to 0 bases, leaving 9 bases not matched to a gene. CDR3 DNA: TGTGCCAGCATCCGATCGACTAGCGGGTCCTCCTACGAGCAGTACTTC. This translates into CASIRSTSGSSYEQYF.

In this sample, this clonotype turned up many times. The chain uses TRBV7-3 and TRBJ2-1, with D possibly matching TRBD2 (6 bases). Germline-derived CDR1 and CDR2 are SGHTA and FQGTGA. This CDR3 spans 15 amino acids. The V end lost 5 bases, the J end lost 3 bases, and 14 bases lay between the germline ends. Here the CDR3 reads CASSLSGGNYNEQFF. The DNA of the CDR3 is TGTGCCAGCAGCCTGTCCGGGGGTAACTACAATGAGCAGTTCTTC.

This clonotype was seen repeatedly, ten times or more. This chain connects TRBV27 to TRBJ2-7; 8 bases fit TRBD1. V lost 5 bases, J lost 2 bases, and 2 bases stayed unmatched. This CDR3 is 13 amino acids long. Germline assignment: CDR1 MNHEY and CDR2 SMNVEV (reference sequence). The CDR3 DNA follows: TGTGCCAGCAGTCGGACAGGGCCCTACGAGCAGTACTTC. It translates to CASSRTGPYEQYF.

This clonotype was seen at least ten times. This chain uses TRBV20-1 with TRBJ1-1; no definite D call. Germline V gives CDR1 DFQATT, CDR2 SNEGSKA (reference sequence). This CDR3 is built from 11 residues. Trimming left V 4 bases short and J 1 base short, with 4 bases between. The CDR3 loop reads CSAKENTEAFF. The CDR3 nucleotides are TGCAGTGCTAAAGAGAACACTGAAGCTTTCTTT.

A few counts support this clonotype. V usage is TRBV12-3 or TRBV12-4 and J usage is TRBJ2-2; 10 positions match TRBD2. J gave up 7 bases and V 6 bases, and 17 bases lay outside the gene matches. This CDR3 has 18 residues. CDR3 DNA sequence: TGTGCCAGCAGCCTCCGCGGACTAGCGGAAAAACTTGGCGGGGAGCTGTTTTTT. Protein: CASSLRGLAEKLGGELFF.

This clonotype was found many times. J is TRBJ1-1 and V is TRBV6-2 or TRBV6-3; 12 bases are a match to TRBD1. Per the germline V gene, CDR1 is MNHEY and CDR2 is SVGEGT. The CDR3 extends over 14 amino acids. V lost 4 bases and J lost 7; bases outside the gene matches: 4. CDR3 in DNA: TGTGCCAGCAGTTGGGACAGGGGGCGAGATGAAGCTTTCTTT. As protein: CASSWDRGRDEAFF.

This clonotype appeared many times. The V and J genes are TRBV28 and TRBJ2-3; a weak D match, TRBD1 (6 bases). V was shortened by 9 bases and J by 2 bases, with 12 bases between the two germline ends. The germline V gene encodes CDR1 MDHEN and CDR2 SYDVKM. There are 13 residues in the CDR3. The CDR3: CASERQATDTQYF. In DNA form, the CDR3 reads TGTGCCAGTGAAAGACAGGCCACAGATACGCAGTATTTT.

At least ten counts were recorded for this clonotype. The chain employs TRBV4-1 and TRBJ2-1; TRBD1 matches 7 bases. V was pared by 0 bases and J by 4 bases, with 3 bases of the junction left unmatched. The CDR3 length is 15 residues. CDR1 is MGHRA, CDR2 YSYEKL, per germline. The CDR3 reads CASSQETGEYNEQFF. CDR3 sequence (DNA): TGCGCCAGCAGCCAAGAAACAGGGGAGTACAATGAGCAGTTCTTC.

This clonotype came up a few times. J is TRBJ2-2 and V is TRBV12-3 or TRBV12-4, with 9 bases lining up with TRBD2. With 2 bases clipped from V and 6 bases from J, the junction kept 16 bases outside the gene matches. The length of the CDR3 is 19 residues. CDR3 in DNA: TGTGCCAGCAGTTTACCCCCATTACGTCCTAGCGGGGTGGCCGGGGAGCTGTTTTTT. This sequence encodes CASSLPPLRPSGVAGELFF.

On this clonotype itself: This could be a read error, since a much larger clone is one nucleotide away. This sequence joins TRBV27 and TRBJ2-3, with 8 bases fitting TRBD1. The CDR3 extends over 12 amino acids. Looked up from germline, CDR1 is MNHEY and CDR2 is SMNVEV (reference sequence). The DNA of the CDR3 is TGTGCCAGCAGTCAGGGGGCAGATAGGCAGTATTTT. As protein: CASSQGADRQYF.

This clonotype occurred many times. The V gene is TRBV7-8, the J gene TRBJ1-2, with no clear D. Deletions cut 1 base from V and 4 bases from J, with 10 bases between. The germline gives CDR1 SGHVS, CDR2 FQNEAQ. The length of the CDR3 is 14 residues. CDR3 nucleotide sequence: TGTGCCAGCAGCTTAGATGGCACGATCTATGGCTACACCTTC. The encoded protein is CASSLDGTIYGYTF.

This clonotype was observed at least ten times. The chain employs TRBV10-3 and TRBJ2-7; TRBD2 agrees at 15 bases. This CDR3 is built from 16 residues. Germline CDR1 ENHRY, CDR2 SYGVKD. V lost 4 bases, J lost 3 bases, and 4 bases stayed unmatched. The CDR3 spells CAISAGLAGGFYEQYF. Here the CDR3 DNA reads TGTGCCATCAGTGCGGGACTAGCGGGGGGATTCTACGAGCAGTACTTC.

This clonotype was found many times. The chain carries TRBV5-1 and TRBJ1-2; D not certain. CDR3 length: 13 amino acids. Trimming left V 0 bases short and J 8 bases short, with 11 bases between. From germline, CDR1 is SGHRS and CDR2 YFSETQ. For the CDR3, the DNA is TGCGCCAGCAGCTTGGGGCCCTCGGGGGGCTACACCTTC. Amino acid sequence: CASSLGPSGGYTF.

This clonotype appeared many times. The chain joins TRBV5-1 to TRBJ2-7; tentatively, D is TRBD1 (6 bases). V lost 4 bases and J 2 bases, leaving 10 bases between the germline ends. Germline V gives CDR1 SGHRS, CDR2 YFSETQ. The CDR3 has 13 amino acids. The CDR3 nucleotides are TGCGCCAGCAGCCAGACAGGTACCTACGAGCAGTACTTC. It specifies CASSQTGTYEQYF. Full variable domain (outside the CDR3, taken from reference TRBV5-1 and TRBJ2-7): KAGVTQTPRYLIKTRGQQVTLSCSPISGHRSVSWYQQTPGQGLQFLFEYFSETQRNKGNFPGRFSGRQFSNSRSEMNVSTLELGDSALYLCASSQTGTYEQYFGPGTRLTVT.

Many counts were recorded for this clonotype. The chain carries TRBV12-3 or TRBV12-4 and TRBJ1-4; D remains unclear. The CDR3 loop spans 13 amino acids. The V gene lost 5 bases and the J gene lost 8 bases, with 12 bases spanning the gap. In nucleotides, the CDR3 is TGTGCCAGCAGTGGTCAAAGGTGGGAAAAACTGTTTTTT. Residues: CASSGQRWEKLFF.

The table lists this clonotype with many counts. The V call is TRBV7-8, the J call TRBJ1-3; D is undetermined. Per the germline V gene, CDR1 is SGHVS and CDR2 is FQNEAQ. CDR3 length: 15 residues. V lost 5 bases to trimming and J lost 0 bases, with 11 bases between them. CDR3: CASSVTGSSGNTIYF. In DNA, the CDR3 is TGTGCCAGCAGCGTTACTGGGTCCTCTGGAAACACCATATATTTT.

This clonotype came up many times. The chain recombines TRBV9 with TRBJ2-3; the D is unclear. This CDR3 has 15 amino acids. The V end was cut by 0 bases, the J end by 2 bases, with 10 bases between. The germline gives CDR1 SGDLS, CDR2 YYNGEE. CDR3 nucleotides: TGTGCCAGCAGCGTAGGAGTCGCCTCCACAGATACGCAGTATTTT. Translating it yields CASSVGVASTDTQYF.

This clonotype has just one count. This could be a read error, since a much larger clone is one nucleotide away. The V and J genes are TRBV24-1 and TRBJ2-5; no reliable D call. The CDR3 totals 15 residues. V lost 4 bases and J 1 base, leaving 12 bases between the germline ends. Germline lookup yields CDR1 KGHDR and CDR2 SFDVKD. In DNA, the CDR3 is TGTGCCACCAGTGACCTACAGAACTCCCAAGAGACCCAGTACTTC. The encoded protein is CATSDLQNSQETQYF.

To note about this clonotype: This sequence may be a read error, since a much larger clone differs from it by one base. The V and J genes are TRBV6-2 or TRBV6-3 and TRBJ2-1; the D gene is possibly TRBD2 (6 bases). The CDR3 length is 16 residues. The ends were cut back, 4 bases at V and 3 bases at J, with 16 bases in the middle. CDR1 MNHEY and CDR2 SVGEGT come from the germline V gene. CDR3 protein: CASSLGLTSFYNEQFF. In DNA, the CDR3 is TGTGCCAGCAGTTTGGGACTTACCAGCTTCTACAATGAGCAGTTCTTC.

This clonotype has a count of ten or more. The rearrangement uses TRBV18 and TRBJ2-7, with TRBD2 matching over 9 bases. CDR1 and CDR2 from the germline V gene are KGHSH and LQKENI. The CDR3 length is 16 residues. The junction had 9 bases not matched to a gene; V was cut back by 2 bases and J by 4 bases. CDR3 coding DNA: TGTGCCAGCTCACCAAGGGCTAGCGGGAAGAGGTACGAGCAGTACTTC. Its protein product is CASSPRASGKRYEQYF.

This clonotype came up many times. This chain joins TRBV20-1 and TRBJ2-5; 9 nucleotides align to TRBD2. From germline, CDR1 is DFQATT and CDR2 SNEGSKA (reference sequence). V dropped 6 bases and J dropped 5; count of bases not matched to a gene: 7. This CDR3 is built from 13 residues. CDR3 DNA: TGCAGTGCACTTAGCGGGGGCGGGGAGACCCAGTACTTC. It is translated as CSALSGGGETQYF.

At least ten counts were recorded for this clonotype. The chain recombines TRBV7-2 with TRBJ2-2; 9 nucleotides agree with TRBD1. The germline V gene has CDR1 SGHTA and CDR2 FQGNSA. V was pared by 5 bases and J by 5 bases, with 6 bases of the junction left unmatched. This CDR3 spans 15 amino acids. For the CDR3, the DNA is TGTGCCAGCAGCCTACGGACAGGGGAGACCGGGGAGCTGTTTTTT. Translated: CASSLRTGETGELFF.